This T cell receptor (beta chain) is drawn from a study of human T cells and chemical hapten exposure. The time point: pre-sensitization, week 0. Specified treatment: therapeutic diphenylcyclopropenone sensitization with weekly scalp DPC. This clonotype was seen many times. As yet, its antigen is unknown. In the library, unique molecular identifiers were attached to individual cDNA molecules. TCRdb called the RACE reads again in MiXCR, with one record for every CDR3 protein. The sample lists 300,000 to 450,000 distinct CDR3 sequences, 4.5% to 5.5% seen once, with 2% to 3% in the top ten. Germline assignment: CDR1 MNHEY and CDR2 SVGEGT. The CDR3 is 16 amino acids. Trimming shortened V by 5 bases and J by 0 bases, and 15 bases separated the two germline ends. Study findings and constraints: Expanded TCRs were compared with controls, and the expanded TCRs formed significantly more large CDR3 similarity clusters. A positive correlation with patch test score was shown by PT1 expanded TCR counts.

The input for sequencing was whole blood, taken in connection with sensitization to the hapten diphenylcyclopropenone (DPC). The TCR originated in a woman in her forties or fifties with alopecia areata. Some clones in this sample may be carry-over from other donors' samples. V is TRBV6-2 or TRBV6-3 and J is TRBJ2-3, with D possibly TRBD2 on 5 matching bases. In DNA, the CDR3 is TGTGCCAGCAGTATCGGGGAAGGCGGGAGCACAGATACGCAGTATTTT. This encodes CASSIGEGGSTDTQYF.